A few counts support the clone carrying this TCR beta chain. The antigen is not known. The sample belongs to a study of T cells in Graves' hyperthyroidism and ophthalmopathy. Study-level points and caveats: Expanded thyroid clonotypes (above 0.001) were mostly also found in blood.

TCR beta CDR3 regions were amplified from RNA. The primer set for the first-round RT-PCR of the TCR CDR3 was HTBI. Each CDR3 protein is one row after TCRdb ran MiXCR on the multiplex PCR reads. The sample consists of about 360,000 distinct CDR3 sequences, 13% of them appearing once. CDR1 and CDR2 (germline): SGHVS, FQNEAQ. The CDR3 sequence is 15 residues long. Trimming took off 5 bases at V and 1 base at J, with 11 bases between the two ends. The V call is TRBV7-8, the J call TRBJ2-2, with D perhaps matching TRBD2 (6 bases). The sequence derives from a young woman with Graves' hyperthyroidism. Material for sequencing was blood. In DNA, the CDR3 is TGTGCCAGCAGCCCCGGACTATTGAACACCGGGGAGCTGTTTTTT. Amino acid sequence: CASSPGLLNTGELFF.